The next 3 T cell receptor beta chains were all read from a single sample in a study of T cell clusters in autoimmune cytopenias (dated by TCRdb to about 2019). Sequencing used an Illumina MiSeq. TRB rearrangements were amplified by multiplex PCR using a touch-down protocol with TRB-A and TRB-B primer pools mixed in one tube. TCRdb reprocessed the reads and provides one entry for every CDR3 protein sequence; no DNA is given. The sample has 3,500 to 5,000 distinct CDR3 sequences on record. About two fifths of the sample comes from the top ten. For each sample, TRB amplification used around 260 ng of peripheral blood genomic DNA, equal to some 35,000 genome equivalents. The same data also contributed to another study, on T cell repertoires in aging, cancer and after chemotherapy.

Sequencing was carried out using peripheral blood. The receptors were gathered from a human donor in good health.

Judged by frequency, this clonotype is medium-sized. The gene calls are TRBV7-2 and TRBJ2-2; checking the TCRdb D call of TRBD1 is not possible without DNA. The V gene's germline CDR1 is SGHTA and CDR2 FQGNSA. This CDR3 contains 15 residues. The CDR3 is CASSVWTGTAGELFF.

Its frequency marks this clonotype as medium-sized. The chain employs TRBV5-6 and TRBJ1-6; TCRdb reports TRBD1, a call that lacks DNA to check it against. Germline V gene sequence: CDR1 SGHDT, CDR2 YYEEEE. The CDR3 length is 14 residues. This CDR3 is CASSFPGSKTPLHF. The full variable domain, completed using reference TRBV5-6 and TRBJ1-6, is DAGVTQSPTHLIKTRGQQVTLRCSPKSGHDTVSWYQQALGQGPQFIFQYYEEEERQRGNFPDRFSGHQFPNYSSELNVNALLLGDSALYLCASSFPGSKTPLHFGNGTRLTVT.

V usage is TRBV20-1 and J usage is TRBJ2-3; TCRdb's D call, TRBD2, is unchecked because there is no DNA. In germline, CDR1 is DFQATT, CDR2 SNEGSKA (reference sequence). This CDR3 is built from 15 residues. CDR3 protein: CSARAMLAGSDTQYF.